This T cell receptor (beta chain) was documented in a study of T cells in localized non-small cell lung cancer. Findings and limits, study-wide: In adjacent lung, a median about 52 of the top 100 tumor clones were found. Heterogeneity remains possible, as sequencing covered one tumor region only. T cell clonality was highest in uninvolved adjacent lung, above tumor.

The CDR3 contains 13 residues. V shed 3 bases, J shed 3 bases, and the junction held 0 bases outside the gene matches. CDR1 and CDR2 (germline): SGHNT, YENEEA. Assay used: immunoSEQ multiplex PCR; TCRdb lists only in-frame clones, some missing. The data hold about 59,000 clones, with roughly 90% observed a single time. As to this clone: Its target is not known.

The V and J genes are TRBV11-3 and TRBJ1-1; 8 bases are shared with TRBD1. The sequenced sample was peripheral blood, obtained before any cancer treatment. The TCR originated in a man between 40 and 70 years old with stage I squamous cell lung carcinoma. This CDR3 is CASSLDRDTEAFF. CDR3 DNA: TGTGCCAGCAGCTTGGACAGGGACACTGAAGCTTTCTTT.